This TCR beta chain appears in the sequencing data of a study of regulatory T cells in long-lasting Graves disease. As to time point: newly diagnosed GD, antithyroid drugs for less than 3 months. Generation of the TCR library employed RNA extracted from PBMCs. This clonotype showed up just a few times. According to the study, TCR beta libraries were built with iRepertoire HTBI primers and CDR3-region Arm-PCR. Using its own MiXCR run on the multiplex PCR reads, TCRdb lists one record per CDR3 protein. The top ten hold around a sixth of the sample, which has hundreds of thousands of distinct CDR3 sequences, roughly 15% seen once. These same records also appear under a second study, on T cells in Graves' hyperthyroidism and ophthalmopathy.

The source was peripheral blood mononuclear cells (PBMCs), collected at new diagnosis, from a patient treated with antithyroid drugs. This receptor was identified in a woman aged 30 to 39 with Graves disease.

The DNA of the CDR3 is TGTGCCAGCAGCCCCGAGGGGCAGGTATACTATGGCTACACCTTC. Protein sequence: CASSPEGQVYYGYTF. The chain recombines TRBV9 with TRBJ1-2; D is perhaps TRBD1 (5 bases). V was shortened by 4 bases and J by 3 bases, with 16 bases between the two germline ends. From germline, CDR1 is SGDLS and CDR2 YYNGEE. The CDR3 sequence is 15 residues long.